Listed here is a single T cell receptor (beta chain). The antigen it recognizes is unknown. Base qualities are not provided; no much larger clone lies one nucleotide away. Receptors were amplified or captured by the immunoSEQ multiplex PCR assay. For the multiplex PCR, a mixture combining 60 forward primers for TCR Vbeta segments and 13 reverse primers for TCR Jbeta segments was used. The CDR3 region of rearranged TCR beta genes was amplified from genomic DNA by a multiplex PCR assay. On the Illumina HiSeq System, the amplified TCR beta libraries were sequenced as 87-base-pair reads. Per the authors' processing: A later analysis counted 75 million to 100 million unique TCR beta chains across the 650 to 800 repertoires, and 9.5 million to 11 million of these chains were shared by at least two donors. Raw reads were error-corrected and collapsed into unique sequences with a nearest-neighbor algorithm that merged closely related sequences to remove PCR and sequencing errors. CDR3 sequences were aligned to IMGT reference sequences to assign V, D and J gene segments. Each retained sequence needed at least a six-nucleotide match to both a V gene segment and a J gene segment. Rearrangements were called productive when the CDR3 lacked stop codons and stayed in frame with V and J; all others were non-productive. CDR3 was defined by IMGT convention, running from the second conserved V-encoded cysteine to the conserved J-encoded phenylalanine. In an earlier analysis of approximately 500 of the donors, sequences lacking an unambiguous match to a single V gene segment were excluded. An earlier analysis of almost 600 of the donors classified V segments as functional when productive rearrangements were above 56.7% and as segregating when the standard deviation between donors was above 5%. A statistical classification framework was built for diagnosing cytomegalovirus status from the catalog of TCR beta chain sequences. In a later analysis, V and J genes were assigned by comparing TCR nucleotide sequences against IMGT/GENE-DB human TR gene sequences. A later analysis assigned CDR3 sequences and most-parsimonious VDJ recombination scenarios with the TCRdist pipeline. In a later analysis, every TCR beta chain was defined by the combination of its CDR3 amino acid sequence and its V-gene family, and reads without a unique V-gene family were dropped. To address suspected cross-contamination and a sequencing artifact, a later analysis removed a few hundred highly shared, low-generation-probability nucleotide sequences. A later analysis calculated a clonal expansion index for each public chain from normalized within-repertoire ranks of inferred template counts. Generation probabilities in a later analysis came from a VDJ recombination model fitted to out-of-frame rearrangements, and those results were checked against IGoR. Hypergeometric tests were used in a later analysis to score TCR-TCR, TCR-HLA and TCR-CMV co-occurrence, with a repertoire-size bias correction applied to the TCR pairs. To estimate false discovery rates, a later analysis permuted the HLA or CMV assignments 20 times. In a later analysis, co-occurring TCRs were grouped with DBSCAN, and TCRdist sequence similarity was added when clustering was performed within HLA-allele-positive subsets. Co-occurrence clustering excluded repertoires with fewer than 30,000 or more than 120,000 public chains, plus five with anomalous nucleotide sharing. TCRdb limited this immuneACCESS table to in-frame rearrangements with V and J called. A share of clones is missing; checked studies link under half to unresolved V genes, and the rest is unexplained. V and J calls and clone size are given by that table; D and trimming were obtained from the DNA. The sample table holds 200,000 to 250,000 clones, of which less than 85% were seen once. Roughly 0.62% of the sample is held by the ten biggest clonotypes.

The record originates from a study of cytomegalovirus exposure and HLA in healthy donors (dated by TCRdb to 2015 to 2018). A note on the overall study: An earlier analysis of some 500 of the donors reported 276 Gb of sequence data and some 120 million unique TCR beta sequences from approximately 180 million T cells. Roughly 300 gigabases of sequencing data and 75 million to 85 million unique TCR sequences made up an early release that covered approximately 700 HLA-typed donors. The genetic ancestry cluster associated with self-reported Caucasian donors included around four fifths of the 398 genotyped donors. The study was designed to test whether signatures of past pathogen exposure could be identified by cataloging public T cell receptors. The study profiled the T cell repertoires of under 850 subjects by immunosequencing and related them to cytomegalovirus serostatus. Besides the first cohort of 666 subjects, a separate validation cohort made up of some 110 different subjects was used. To predict cytomegalovirus infection status, the study brought together high-throughput TCR immunosequencing, statistical association of individual TCRs with disease status, and machine learning. To study patterns of TCR occurrence, a later analysis re-analyzed previously published TCR beta repertoires from around 670 donors and added high-resolution HLA genotyping. Rather than drawing on any new phenotypic data, the later analysis identified candidate immune exposures from TCR beta sequences and the way those sequences occurred across donors. To decide whether each TCR beta V gene segment behaved as functional or pseudogenic, an earlier analysis of approximately 620 of the donors relied on high-throughput TCR beta sequencing. Alongside the repertoire data, information on donor age, sex, ethnicity and CMV serostatus was compiled. In a later genetic analysis, genome-wide SNP genotypes for 398 of the 666 donors were used, and that subset was treated as a discovery cohort. Every repertoire in the discovery cohort had been generated on one and the same sequencing platform. HLA typing covered class I and class II loci at four-digit resolution. Typing coverage differed by locus: A, B, C, DRB1 and DQB1 were typed in about 620-640 donors, DQA1 in roughly 510, DPA1 in around 580, and DPB1 in around 490. Roughly 5 DR-DQ haplotypes were treated as single units for association and clustering because of strong linkage in the cohort. On average, 235,054 unique TCR beta nucleotide sequences were sequenced per donor among some 430 genotyped donors of the cohort, with roughly 20% of those sequences being non-productive.

V lost 2 bases and J lost 10 bases; the stretch between them is 6 bases long. Reading the germline V gene gives CDR1 MDHEN and CDR2 SYDVKM. The CDR3, cysteine through phenylalanine, is 11 amino acids long. The DNA shown is the 33-base CDR3, in frame from base 1. The cohort consisted of fewer than 700 healthy bone marrow donors. All cohort members were sampled while nominally healthy, although unrecorded immune exposures were likely present. The donor was CMV seronegative and was included in the group of 352 seronegative cohort members. Every donor gave a peripheral blood sample, and the peripheral blood mononuclear cells from that sample were used for TCR beta sequencing. The Qiagen DNeasy Blood Extraction Kit was used to extract genomic DNA from the blood cell samples. Study-wide findings and limitations: Most CMV-associated TCR beta chains appeared to be HLA-restricted in a later analysis, and the HLA associations seemed to be driven largely by CMV exposure. Correlated functional status among segregating V segments might reflect linkage disequilibrium, but an unknown experimental factor could not be ruled out. When HLA alleles, especially DR and DQ, strongly co-occurred, attributing TCR associations to individual alleles was difficult. A cluster of highly shared sequence variants was judged likely to represent a technical artifact of the sequencing pipeline. The classifier was reported to diagnose cytomegalovirus status with high specificity and sensitivity in both the original cohort and the validation cohort. Presence/absence analyses assumed roughly uniform sequencing depth across donors, an assumption that may not hold. Specific HLA alleles were associated with 15,000 to 20,000 TCR beta sequences at a false discovery rate of 0.05 in a later analysis. The authors suggested that the approach could potentially be extended to other disease states and immunological phenotypes. Several of the top co-occurrence clusters appeared to be linked to parvovirus B19, influenza, CMV and Epstein-Barr virus, according to a later analysis. Because counts were too low, about 17 rarely observed V segments, including chromosome 9 orphons, were excluded from the earlier analysis of several hundred of the donors. In a later genetic analysis, fewer N-insertions in productive TCRs were reported among donors in an Asian-associated ancestry cluster than the 666-donor mean. In this cohort, only TCR beta chains were sequenced, and detectable features were limited by the absence of alpha or paired-chain data. Some IMGT-functional V segments, including TRBV6-2 and TRBV6-3, could not be told apart with the 87-base-pair reads, so those segments were excluded. Compared with equally common non-associated chains, HLA-associated TCR beta chains in a later analysis were more clonally expanded and had lower generation probabilities. In a later analysis, TCR association rates were found to vary across HLA loci, with the most associated TCRs seen for DRB1 alleles and the fewest for HLA-C alleles. V-gene and J-gene trimming of TCR beta chains was associated with a missense DCLRE1C variant in a later genetic analysis, and the association was replicated in an independent cohort. In vitro tests confirmed that three of the cytomegalovirus-associated TCR beta chains recognize cytomegalovirus antigens. For the cohort, immune exposure information was limited to CMV serostatus. An earlier analysis of approximately 600 of the donors showed that most TCR beta V segments appeared in productive rearrangements either about 87% or about 30% of the time, which broadly matched IMGT annotations. A total of 150 to 200 TCR beta chains were listed by the study as associated with cytomegalovirus. A further reported finding was that TCR beta sequences accurately predicted the HLA-A and HLA-B alleles for most subjects in the first cohort. Because some donors lacked HLA typing at each locus, the association tests relied only on the typed subset. Across donors, most TCR sequences were observed very rarely, whereas some public TCRs were present in many individuals.

The TCR sequence derives from a man between 18 and 35 years old in good health and CMV-seronegative. What was sequenced was PBMCs. The chain employs TRBV28 and TRBJ2-1; too little of a D gene remains to name it. CDR3 loop: CASSLTREQFF. The DNA sequence is given as TGTGCCAGCAGTTTAACCAGGGAGCAGTTCTTC.